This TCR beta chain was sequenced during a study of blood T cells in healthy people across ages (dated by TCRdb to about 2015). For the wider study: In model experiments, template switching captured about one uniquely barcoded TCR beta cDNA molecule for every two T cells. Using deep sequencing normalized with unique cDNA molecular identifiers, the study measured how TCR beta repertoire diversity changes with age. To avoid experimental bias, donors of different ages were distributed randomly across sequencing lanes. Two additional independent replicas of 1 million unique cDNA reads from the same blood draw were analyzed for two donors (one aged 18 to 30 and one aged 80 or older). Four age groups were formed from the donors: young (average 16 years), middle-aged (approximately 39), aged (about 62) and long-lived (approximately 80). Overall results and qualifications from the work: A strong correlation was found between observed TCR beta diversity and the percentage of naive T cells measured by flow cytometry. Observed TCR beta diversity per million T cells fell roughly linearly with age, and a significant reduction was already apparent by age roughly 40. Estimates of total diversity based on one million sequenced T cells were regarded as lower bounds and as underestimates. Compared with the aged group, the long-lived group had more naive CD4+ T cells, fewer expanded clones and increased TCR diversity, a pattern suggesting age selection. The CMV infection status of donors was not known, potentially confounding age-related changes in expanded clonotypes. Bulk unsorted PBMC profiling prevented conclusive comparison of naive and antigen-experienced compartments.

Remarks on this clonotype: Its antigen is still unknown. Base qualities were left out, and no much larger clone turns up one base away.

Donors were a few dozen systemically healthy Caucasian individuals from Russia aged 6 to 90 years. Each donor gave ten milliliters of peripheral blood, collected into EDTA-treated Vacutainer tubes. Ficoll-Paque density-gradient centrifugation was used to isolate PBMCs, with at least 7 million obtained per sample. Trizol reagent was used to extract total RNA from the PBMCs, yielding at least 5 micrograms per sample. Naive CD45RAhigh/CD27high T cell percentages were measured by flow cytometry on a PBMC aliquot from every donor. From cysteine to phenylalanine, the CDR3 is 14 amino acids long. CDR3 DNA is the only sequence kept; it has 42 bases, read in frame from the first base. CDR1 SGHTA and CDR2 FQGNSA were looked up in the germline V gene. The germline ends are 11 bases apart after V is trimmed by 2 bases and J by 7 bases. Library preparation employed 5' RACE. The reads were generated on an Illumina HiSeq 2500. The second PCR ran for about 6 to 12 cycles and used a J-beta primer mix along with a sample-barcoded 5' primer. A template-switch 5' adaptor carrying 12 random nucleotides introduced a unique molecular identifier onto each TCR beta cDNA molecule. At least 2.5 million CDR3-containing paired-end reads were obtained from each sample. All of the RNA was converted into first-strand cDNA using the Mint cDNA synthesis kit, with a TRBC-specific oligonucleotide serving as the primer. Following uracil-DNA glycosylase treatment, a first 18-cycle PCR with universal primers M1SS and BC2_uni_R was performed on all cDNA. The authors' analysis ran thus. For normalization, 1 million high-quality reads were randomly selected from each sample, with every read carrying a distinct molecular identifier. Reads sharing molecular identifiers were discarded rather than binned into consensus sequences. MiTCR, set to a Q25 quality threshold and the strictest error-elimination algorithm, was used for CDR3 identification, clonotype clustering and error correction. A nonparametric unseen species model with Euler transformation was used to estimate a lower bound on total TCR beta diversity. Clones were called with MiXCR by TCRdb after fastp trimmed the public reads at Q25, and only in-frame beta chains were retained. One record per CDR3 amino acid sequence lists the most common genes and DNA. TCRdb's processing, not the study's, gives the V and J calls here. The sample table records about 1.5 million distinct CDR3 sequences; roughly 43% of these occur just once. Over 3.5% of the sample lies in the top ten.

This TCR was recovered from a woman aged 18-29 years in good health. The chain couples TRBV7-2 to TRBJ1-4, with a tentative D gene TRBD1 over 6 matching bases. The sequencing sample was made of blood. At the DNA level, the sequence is TGTACCAGCAGCTTATCAGGGGTGGGTGAAAAACTGTTTTTT. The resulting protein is CTSSLSGVGEKLFF.